Listed below are T cell receptor beta chains from one sample, sequenced in a study of cytomegalovirus exposure and HLA in healthy donors. TCRdb's table, derived via immunoSEQ multiplex PCR, lists solely in-frame clones and lacks some. The specimen's table records 55,000 or so clones. The sequenced sample was PBMCs. These receptors all come from a woman aged 45-65 years in good health and CMV-seropositive. CDR3s include the opening cysteine and the closing phenylalanine or tryptophan. The D gene is left open where the match is weak.

d_gene: TRBD2
j_gene: TRBJ2-2
v_gene: TRBV4-3
CDR3aa: CASSQEGGLFGELFF
CDR3nt: TGCGCCAGCAGCCAAGAGGGAGGGTTGTTCGGGGAGCTGTTTTTT

d_gene: .
j_gene: TRBJ1-1
v_gene: TRBV19
CDR3aa: CASRGKNTEAFF
CDR3nt: TGTGCCAGCAGGGGTAAGAACACTGAAGCTTTCTTT

d_gene: .
j_gene: TRBJ1-1
v_gene: TRBV7-9
CDR3aa: CASSLDDSGTEAFF
CDR3nt: TGTGCCAGCAGCTTAGACGACAGTGGCACTGAAGCTTTCTTT

d_gene: .
j_gene: TRBJ1-1
v_gene: TRBV29-1
CDR3aa: CSVVWEGDTEAFF
CDR3nt: TGCAGCGTTGTATGGGAAGGGGACACTGAAGCTTTCTTT

d_gene: .
j_gene: TRBJ2-3
v_gene: TRBV18
CDR3aa: CASLTGHSTDTQYF
CDR3nt: TGTGCCAGTTTAACGGGACACTCCACAGATACGCAGTATTTT

d_gene: TRBD2
j_gene: TRBJ2-3
v_gene: TRBV7-6
CDR3aa: CASTLAGGITDTQYF
CDR3nt: TGTGCCAGCACACTAGCGGGAGGGATCACAGATACGCAGTATTTT

d_gene: .
j_gene: TRBJ2-1
v_gene: TRBV5-1
CDR3aa: CASSLKDSNEQFF
CDR3nt: TGCGCCAGCAGCTTGAAGGACTCCAATGAGCAGTTCTTC

d_gene: TRBD1
j_gene: TRBJ1-5
v_gene: TRBV18
CDR3aa: CASSSKQGIHQPQHF
CDR3nt: TGTGCCAGCTCGTCTAAACAGGGGATCCATCAGCCCCAGCATTTT

d_gene: .
j_gene: TRBJ1-2
v_gene: TRBV28
CDR3aa: CGQTIANYGYTF
CDR3nt: TGTGGCCAAACTATAGCTAACTATGGCTACACCTTC

d_gene: TRBD2
j_gene: TRBJ2-7
v_gene: TRBV27
CDR3aa: CASSRRTSGRLSSYEQYF
CDR3nt: TGTGCCAGCAGTCGACGGACTAGCGGGAGGCTAAGCTCCTACGAGCAGTACTTC

d_gene: .
j_gene: TRBJ2-7
v_gene: TRBV10-2
CDR3aa: CASSDRGGSYEQYF
CDR3nt: TGCGCCAGCAGTGATAGGGGGGGTTCCTACGAGCAGTACTTC

d_gene: TRBD1
j_gene: TRBJ2-3
v_gene: TRBV19
CDR3aa: CASTGDRGLTDTQYF
CDR3nt: TGTGCCAGTACGGGCGACAGGGGGCTTACAGATACGCAGTATTTT

d_gene: .
j_gene: TRBJ2-2
v_gene: TRBV6-6
CDR3aa: CASSPGGSNTGELFF
CDR3nt: TGTGCCAGCAGTCCCGGAGGCTCGAACACCGGGGAGCTGTTTTTT

d_gene: .
j_gene: TRBJ2-1
v_gene: TRBV9
CDR3aa: CASSVDVGGPSEQFF
CDR3nt: TGTGCCAGCAGCGTAGACGTGGGGGGGCCGAGTGAGCAGTTCTTC

d_gene: TRBD2
j_gene: TRBJ2-7
v_gene: TRBV28
CDR3aa: CASSLLAGSSPYEQYF
CDR3nt: TGTGCCAGCAGTCTTCTAGCGGGTTCGTCCCCCTACGAGCAGTACTTC

d_gene: .
j_gene: TRBJ1-1
v_gene: TRBV5-6
CDR3aa: CASSLKGTEAFF
CDR3nt: TGTGCCAGCAGCTTGAAGGGGACTGAAGCTTTCTTT

d_gene: TRBD2
j_gene: TRBJ2-1
v_gene: TRBV27
CDR3aa: CASSSGGSYNEQFF
CDR3nt: TGTGCCAGCAGTAGCGGGGGAAGCTACAATGAGCAGTTCTTC

d_gene: TRBD1
j_gene: TRBJ1-6
v_gene: TRBV28
CDR3aa: CASRVSGQGNSPLHF
CDR3nt: TGTGCCAGCAGAGTATCAGGACAGGGGAATTCACCCCTCCACTTT

d_gene: .
j_gene: TRBJ1-3
v_gene: TRBV7-2
CDR3aa: CASLRLTPWEPGNTIYF
CDR3nt: TGTGCCAGCCTACGTCTGACCCCGTGGGAGCCGGGAAACACCATATATTTT

d_gene: .
j_gene: TRBJ2-7
v_gene: TRBV28
CDR3aa: CASRGGPDSYEQYF
CDR3nt: TGTGCCAGTAGAGGGGGACCTGACTCCTACGAGCAGTACTTC

d_gene: TRBD1
j_gene: TRBJ2-3
v_gene: TRBV19
CDR3aa: CASSKGTGLPDTQYF
CDR3nt: TGTGCCAGTAGTAAGGGGACAGGGTTGCCAGATACGCAGTATTTT

d_gene: .
j_gene: TRBJ1-1
v_gene: TRBV4-1
CDR3aa: CASRNIDKRTEAFF
CDR3nt: TGCGCCAGCCGTAATATCGATAAGAGAACTGAAGCTTTCTTT

d_gene: TRBD2
j_gene: TRBJ2-1
v_gene: TRBV6-5
CDR3aa: CASSYRGTSGTNEQFF
CDR3nt: TGTGCCAGCAGTTATCGGGGCACTAGCGGGACCAATGAGCAGTTCTTC

d_gene: TRBD2
j_gene: TRBJ2-3
v_gene: TRBV4-2
CDR3aa: CASSQGGVSTDTQYF
CDR3nt: TGTGCCAGCAGCCAGGGGGGGGTCTCCACAGATACGCAGTATTTT

d_gene: TRBD1
j_gene: TRBJ2-5
v_gene: TRBV7-2
CDR3aa: CASRPRTGEGKTQYF
CDR3nt: TGTGCCAGCAGACCCCGGACAGGGGAGGGAAAGACCCAGTACTTC

d_gene: .
j_gene: TRBJ2-7
v_gene: TRBV5-1
CDR3aa: CASSLILYEQYF
CDR3nt: TGCGCCAGCAGCTTGATCCTCTACGAGCAGTACTTC

d_gene: TRBD2
j_gene: TRBJ2-1
v_gene: TRBV15
CDR3aa: CATSPGLAGGHGNEQFF
CDR3nt: TGTGCCACCAGCCCGGGACTAGCGGGGGGGCATGGGAATGAGCAGTTCTTC

d_gene: .
j_gene: TRBJ1-4
v_gene: TRBV28
CDR3aa: CASSLFSGQGNEKLFF
CDR3nt: TGTGCCAGCAGTTTATTCTCGGGCCAGGGCAATGAAAAACTGTTTTTT

d_gene: TRBD2
j_gene: TRBJ2-5
v_gene: TRBV5-4
CDR3aa: CASSLGTSGPGAQYF
CDR3nt: TGTGCCAGCAGCCTCGGGACTAGCGGTCCAGGGGCCCAGTACTTC

d_gene: TRBD1
j_gene: TRBJ1-6
v_gene: TRBV7-9
CDR3aa: CASSSTGQANSPLHF
CDR3nt: TGTGCCAGCAGCTCAACGGGACAGGCTAATTCACCCCTCCACTTT

d_gene: .
j_gene: TRBJ1-2
v_gene: TRBV7-2
CDR3aa: CASSPDRFGGYGYTF
CDR3nt: TGTGCCAGCAGTCCAGACAGATTCGGTGGCTATGGCTACACCTTC

d_gene: TRBD2
j_gene: TRBJ2-1
v_gene: TRBV4-3
CDR3aa: CASSQDSYGGYYEQFF
CDR3nt: TGCGCCAGCAGCCAAGATAGTTACGGGGGGTATTATGAGCAGTTCTTC

d_gene: TRBD2
j_gene: TRBJ2-1
v_gene: TRBV10-1
CDR3aa: CASSRLALGANEQFF
CDR3nt: TGCGCCAGCAGTCGACTAGCGCTTGGGGCCAATGAGCAGTTCTTC

d_gene: TRBD1
j_gene: TRBJ1-6
v_gene: TRBV28
CDR3aa: CASSLGTGGLGSPLHF
CDR3nt: TGTGCCAGCAGTTTAGGGACAGGCGGACTAGGGTCACCCCTCCACTTT

d_gene: .
j_gene: TRBJ2-7
v_gene: TRBV10-2
CDR3aa: CASSEWRGRGYEQYF
CDR3nt: TGCGCCAGCAGTGAGTGGCGGGGCCGCGGTTACGAGCAGTACTTC

d_gene: .
j_gene: TRBJ1-2
v_gene: TRBV19
CDR3aa: CASSIDGRADYGYTF
CDR3nt: TGTGCCAGTAGTATCGATGGCAGGGCGGACTATGGCTACACCTTC

d_gene: .
j_gene: TRBJ1-5
v_gene: TRBV2
CDR3aa: CASSEVYSNQPQHF
CDR3nt: TGTGCCAGCAGTGAGGTCTATAGCAATCAGCCCCAGCATTTT

d_gene: TRBD1
j_gene: TRBJ1-6
v_gene: TRBV6-5
CDR3aa: CASSLTGGKNSPLHF
CDR3nt: TGTGCCAGCAGTTTGACAGGGGGAAAGAATTCACCCCTCCACTTT

d_gene: TRBD1
j_gene: TRBJ1-2
v_gene: TRBV28
CDR3aa: CASRDAGTGSGGYTF
CDR3nt: TGTGCCAGCAGGGACGCCGGGACAGGGTCTGGTGGCTACACCTTC

d_gene: TRBD2
j_gene: TRBJ2-7
v_gene: TRBV11-2
CDR3aa: CASSRKGTSDYEQYF
CDR3nt: TGTGCCAGCAGTCGAAAAGGGACTAGCGACTACGAGCAGTACTTC

d_gene: .
j_gene: TRBJ1-6
v_gene: TRBV7-2
CDR3aa: CASSLGSSYNSPLHF
CDR3nt: TGTGCCAGCAGCTTAGGGAGCTCCTATAATTCACCCCTCCACTTT

d_gene: .
j_gene: TRBJ1-5
v_gene: TRBV7-2
CDR3aa: CASSLTAVQGNPQHF
CDR3nt: TGTGCCAGCAGCTTAACGGCGGTGCAGGGTAACCCCCAGCATTTT

d_gene: .
j_gene: TRBJ2-3
v_gene: TRBV28
CDR3aa: CASSSLEDTQYF
CDR3nt: TGTGCCAGCAGTTCTCTAGAAGATACGCAGTATTTT

d_gene: TRBD1
j_gene: TRBJ2-2
v_gene: TRBV10-2
CDR3aa: CASSFYPQGAGYTGELFF
CDR3nt: TGCGCCAGCAGTTTCTACCCACAGGGGGCGGGGTACACCGGGGAGCTGTTTTTT

d_gene: .
j_gene: TRBJ2-7
v_gene: TRBV2
CDR3aa: CASSVQSYEQYF
CDR3nt: TGTGCCAGCAGTGTGCAGTCCTACGAGCAGTACTTC

d_gene: TRBD2
j_gene: TRBJ2-7
v_gene: TRBV28
CDR3aa: CASSFSITSGSQSYEQYF
CDR3nt: TGTGCCAGCAGTTTCTCGATAACTAGCGGGAGCCAATCATACGAGCAGTACTTC

d_gene: .
j_gene: TRBJ1-4
v_gene: TRBV30
CDR3aa: CAWSVPERAYELFF
CDR3nt: TGTGCCTGGAGTGTCCCGGAGAGGGCCTATGAACTGTTTTTT

d_gene: TRBD1
j_gene: TRBJ2-1
v_gene: TRBV6-6
CDR3aa: CASSYSKGATSNEQFF
CDR3nt: TGTGCCAGCAGTTACTCGAAGGGGGCAACCAGCAATGAGCAGTTCTTC

d_gene: TRBD2
j_gene: TRBJ2-1
v_gene: TRBV7-8
CDR3aa: CASSPNSGRAGNEQFF
CDR3nt: TGTGCCAGCAGCCCAAATAGCGGGAGGGCCGGTAATGAGCAGTTCTTC

d_gene: .
j_gene: TRBJ2-5
v_gene: TRBV28
CDR3aa: CASSFVRETQYF
CDR3nt: TGTGCCAGCAGTTTCGTTCGAGAGACCCAGTACTTC

d_gene: TRBD1
j_gene: TRBJ2-1
v_gene: TRBV11-2
CDR3aa: CASSARGDRVRNEQFF
CDR3nt: TGTGCCAGCAGCGCCCGAGGGGACAGGGTAAGAAATGAGCAGTTCTTC

d_gene: .
j_gene: TRBJ1-1
v_gene: TRBV7-9
CDR3aa: CASSLGGIRNTEAFF
CDR3nt: TGTGCCAGCAGCTTAGGGGGCATAAGGAACACTGAAGCTTTCTTT

d_gene: .
j_gene: TRBJ2-7
v_gene: TRBV7-9
CDR3aa: CASSSIDRFEQYF
CDR3nt: TGTGCCAGCAGCTCCATAGATCGATTCGAGCAGTACTTC

d_gene: .
j_gene: TRBJ1-1
v_gene: TRBV9
CDR3aa: CASSVVGGGGNTEAFF
CDR3nt: TGTGCCAGCAGCGTAGTGGGGGGCGGGGGGAACACTGAAGCTTTCTTT